The 30 T cell receptor beta chains listed next were all sequenced from one sample in a study of shared clonotypes between healthy human individuals (dated by TCRdb to 2018 to 2021). The library was built by means of the immunoSEQ multiplex PCR assay. In its TCRdb copy, this immuneACCESS table keeps in-frame sequences only and misses some clones. Where compared with another copy, unresolved V genes explain less than half of these, and the others have no known cause. The sample table records about 2.3 million clones; approximately 95% of these occur just once. Approximately 0.4% of the sample rests with the top ten. The sample comprised naive CD4+ T cells from PBMCs. The cell subset or site label, read with the paper, signifies: CD45RA+ positively selected. Receptor source: a man between 18 and 29 years old in good health. Some clones in this sample may be carry-over from other donors' samples.

The chain employs TRBV9 and TRBJ2-3, with D maybe TRBD2 (5 bases). This CDR3 region has 14 residues. Germline CDR1 SGDLS, CDR2 YYNGEE. V lost 6 bases and J lost 3, with 14 bases in between. This CDR3 is CASNRVALTDTQYF. CDR3 DNA sequence: TGTGCCAGCAATAGGGTAGCGTTAACAGATACGCAGTATTTT. The whole variable domain, remainder taken from reference TRBV9 and TRBJ2-3, is DSGVTQTPKHLITATGQRVTLRCSPRSGDLSVYWYQQSLDQGLQFLIQYYNGEERAKGNILERFSAQQFPDLHSELNLSSLELGDSALYFCASNRVALTDTQYFGPGTRLTVL.

Regarding this clone: Additional DNA sequences in this sample encode the identical CDR3. The V gene is TRBV7-9, the J gene TRBJ1-1; weak D call: TRBD1 (6 bases). V was trimmed by 3 bases and J by 1 base, leaving 6 bases between them. The CDR3 is made up of 13 amino acids. Looked up from germline, CDR1 is SEHNR and CDR2 is FQNEAQ (reference sequence). CDR3 in amino acids: CASSLGQNTEAFF. In DNA form, the CDR3 reads TGTGCCAGCAGCTTGGGACAGAACACTGAAGCTTTCTTT.

A remark on this clone: Other DNA sequences of this sample code for an identical CDR3. The V gene is TRBV5-1, the J gene TRBJ1-1; weak D call: TRBD1 (6 bases). Trimming removed 7 bases at V and 1 base at J, with 14 bases between. The CDR3 spans 14 residues. Germline CDR1 SGHRS, CDR2 YFSETQ. DNA of the CDR3: TGCGCCAGCTCAGCACAGGGAGGGAACACTGAAGCTTTCTTT. Protein sequence: CASSAQGGNTEAFF. The complete variable domain, with remaining parts taken from reference TRBV5-1 and TRBJ1-1, reads KAGVTQTPRYLIKTRGQQVTLSCSPISGHRSVSWYQQTPGQGLQFLFEYFSETQRNKGNFPGRFSGRQFSNSRSEMNVSTLELGDSALYLCASSAQGGNTEAFFGQGTRLTVV.

As to this clone: Other DNA sequences in the same sample also yield this CDR3. The rearrangement joins TRBV7-2 to TRBJ2-1; possibly TRBD1 for D (5 bases). This CDR3 contains 13 residues. Deletions cut 3 bases from V and 3 bases from J, with 6 bases between. Germline-derived CDR1 and CDR2 are SGHTA and FQGNSA. The CDR3 bases are TGTGCCAGCAGCTTGGACAACTACAATGAGCAGTTCTTC. Protein sequence: CASSLDNYNEQFF.

This sequence joins TRBV7-2 and TRBJ2-7; TRBD2 might be the D (5 bases). The V gene's germline CDR1 is SGHTA and CDR2 FQGNSA. CDR3 size: 14 residues. V was shortened by 1 base and J by 2 bases, with 9 bases between the two germline ends. CDR3 sequence (DNA): TGTGCCAGCAGCTTAGGAGGGCAGACCTACGAGCAGTACTTC. Translation: CASSLGGQTYEQYF.

To note about this clone: The same CDR3 also results from other DNA sequences found in this sample. J is TRBJ2-7 and V is TRBV5-1, with D hard to call. Germline CDR1 reads SGHRS; CDR2 reads YFSETQ. This CDR3 spans 14 amino acids. V was clipped by 4 bases and J by 0 bases, with 11 bases between them. CDR3: CASSLGSSSYEQYF. The CDR3 DNA sequence: TGCGCCAGCAGCCTCGGGTCTTCCTCCTACGAGCAGTACTTC.

This clone was observed once. The chain couples TRBV7-2 to TRBJ1-5; 9 bases line up with TRBD1. CDR1 is SGHTA, CDR2 FQGNSA, per germline. V trimming: 4 bases; J trimming: 2 bases; junction bases outside the gene matches: 3. This CDR3 has 15 residues. This CDR3 reads CASSYRTGGNQPQHF. CDR3 DNA sequence: TGTGCCAGCAGCTACCGGACAGGGGGCAATCAGCCCCAGCATTTT.

This rearrangement joins TRBV11-2 to TRBJ1-1; 7 nucleotides line up with TRBD1. CDR3 size: 15 residues. Germline V CDR1 and CDR2: SGHAT, FQNNGV. J was trimmed by 5 bases and V by 6 bases; bases with no gene match: 12. The CDR3 DNA is TGTGCCAGCAGGTACCAGGGGGGAGAGAGAACTGAAGCTTTCTTT. As protein: CASRYQGGERTEAFF.

This rearrangement joins TRBV11-2 to TRBJ2-7; D possibly corresponds to TRBD2 (5 bases). This CDR3 has 14 residues. CDR1 is SGHAT, CDR2 FQNNGV, per germline. V gave up 2 bases and J gave up 0 bases, with 8 bases separating them. In DNA, the CDR3 is TGTGCCAGCAGCTTACTGGGGAGCTCCTACGAGCAGTACTTC. Its protein product is CASSLLGSSYEQYF.

With regard to this clone: The sample holds other DNA sequences that translate to the same CDR3. V usage is TRBV9 and J usage is TRBJ2-7; TRBD2 agrees at 9 bases. The V gene end was trimmed by 4 bases and the J gene end by 1 base; junction bases not matched to a gene: 6. CDR1 and CDR2 (germline): SGDLS, YYNGEE. The length of the CDR3 is 15 residues. CDR3 nucleotides: TGTGCCAGCAGCCCACGGCTAGCGGGGTCCTACGAGCAGTACTTC. Amino acid sequence: CASSPRLAGSYEQYF.

The V and J genes are TRBV2 and TRBJ2-3; D gene uncertain. There are 12 residues in the CDR3. CDR1 and CDR2 (germline): SNHLY, FYNNEI. The V and J ends lost 6 bases and 8 bases respectively, with 12 bases between them. CDR3 protein: CASSPDGVTQYF. In DNA, the CDR3 is TGTGCCAGCAGCCCGGACGGAGTTACGCAGTATTTT.

The rearrangement uses TRBV9 and TRBJ1-2; D gene unclear. Germline V CDR1 and CDR2: SGDLS, YYNGEE. This CDR3 comprises 15 residues. V gave up 0 bases and J gave up 0 bases, with 9 bases separating them. CDR3: CASSVARYSNYGYTF. As DNA, the CDR3 is TGTGCCAGCAGCGTAGCAAGGTACTCTAACTATGGCTACACCTTC. The variable domain in full, completed from reference TRBV9 and TRBJ1-2, reads DSGVTQTPKHLITATGQRVTLRCSPRSGDLSVYWYQQSLDQGLQFLIQYYNGEERAKGNILERFSAQQFPDLHSELNLSSLELGDSALYFCASSVARYSNYGYTFGSGTRLTVV.

The chain uses TRBV28 and TRBJ2-5, with 10 nucleotides matching TRBD1. This CDR3 has 15 residues. V dropped 5 bases and J dropped 4; count of bases not matched to a gene: 7. The V gene's germline CDR1 is MDHEN and CDR2 SYDVKM. CDR3 residues: CASSRTGGRRETQYF. CDR3 coding DNA: TGTGCCAGCAGTCGGACAGGGGGTCGTCGAGAGACCCAGTACTTC.

This CDR3 reads CASSFGDRGSEQFF. The CDR3 bases are TGTGCCAGCAGCTTTGGAGACAGGGGGAGTGAGCAGTTCTTC. The chain links TRBV5-4 to TRBJ2-1; the match to TRBD1 covers 9 bases. This CDR3 spans 14 amino acids. Germline V gene lookup returns CDR1 SGHNT and CDR2 YYREEE (reference sequence). V was clipped by 2 bases and J by 9 bases; unmatched bases: 6.

The chain uses TRBV19 and TRBJ2-5; tentative D call: TRBD2 (5 bases). Trimming left V 6 bases short and J 1 base short, with 15 bases between. The CDR3 is 15 residues long. CDR1 LNHDA and CDR2 SQIVND come from the germline V gene (reference sequence). DNA for the CDR3: TGTGCCAGTAGGCGCTACGAGGGTGCCCAAGAGACCCAGTACTTC. It yields the protein CASRRYEGAQETQYF.

The V gene is TRBV29-1, the J gene TRBJ2-3, with 9 bases that match TRBD2. The germline CDR1 and CDR2 sequences are SQVTM and ANQGSEA. This CDR3 has 17 residues. The junction had 12 bases not matched to a gene; V was cut back by 2 bases and J by 3 bases. This CDR3 reads CSVEKEAASGMTDTQYF. For the CDR3, the DNA is TGCAGCGTTGAAAAGGAGGCAGCTAGCGGGATGACAGATACGCAGTATTTT.

The V gene is TRBV28, the J gene TRBJ2-6, with TRBD1 matching over 8 bases. V shed 6 bases and J 5 bases; nucleotides not matched to a gene: 15. The CDR3 has 18 amino acids. The germline gives CDR1 MDHEN, CDR2 SYDVKM. CDR3 nucleotides: TGTGCCAGCAGCACCCCGGGGCAGGGGGCCACTCGGGCCAACGTCCTGACTTTC. Protein sequence: CASSTPGQGATRANVLTF.

The chain has TRBV7-9 and TRBJ2-7; D is undetermined. Trimming stripped 8 bases from V and 10 bases from J, with 24 bases between. This CDR3 contains 14 residues. CDR1 SEHNR and CDR2 FQNEAQ come from the germline V gene (reference sequence). CDR3 DNA sequence: TGTGCCAGCGGCGATGCCCGCGTGCAGACCGATCAGTACTTC. Translated, it gives CASGDARVQTDQYF. Complete variable domain (other parts from reference TRBV7-9 and TRBJ2-7): DTGVSQNPRHKITKRGQNVTFRCDPISEHNRLYWYRQTLGQGPEFLTYFQNEAQLEKSRLLSDRFSAERPKGSFSTLEIQRTEQGDSAMYLCASGDARVQTDQYFGPGTRLTVT.

This clone was recorded once. The CDR3 is CASSPSGQVSSYEQYF. For the CDR3, the DNA is TGTGCCAGCAGCCCGAGCGGACAGGTAAGCTCCTACGAGCAGTACTTC. This chain links TRBV11-2 with TRBJ2-7; TRBD1 agrees at 7 bases. The CDR3 consists of 16 residues. The V gene end was trimmed by 5 bases and the J gene end by 0 bases; junction bases not matched to a gene: 10. Looked up from germline, CDR1 is SGHAT and CDR2 is FQNNGV. The whole variable domain, filled in from reference TRBV11-2 and TRBJ2-7, reads EAGVAQSPRYKIIEKRQSVAFWCNPISGHATLYWYQQILGQGPKLLIQFQNNGVVDDSQLPKDRFSAERLKGVDSTLKIQPAKLEDSAVYLCASSPSGQVSSYEQYFGPGTRLTVT.

This clone was seen once. The V call is TRBV21-1, the J call TRBJ1-2. TRBV21-1 is an annotated pseudogene. This CDR3 has 15 amino acids. Here the CDR3 DNA reads TGTGCCAGCAGCACCAACAAAACGGAGAATTATGGCTACACCTTC. Translation: CASSTNKTENYGYTF.

The genes are TRBV4-1 and TRBJ2-1; D is possibly TRBD2 (5 bases). CDR1 and CDR2 from the germline V gene are MGHRA and YSYEKL. This CDR3 spans 16 amino acids. The ends were cut back, 1 base at V and 0 bases at J, with 10 bases in the middle. CDR3 nucleotides: TGCGCCAGCAGCCAAGCTCCGGGGAACTCCTACAATGAGCAGTTCTTC. As protein: CASSQAPGNSYNEQFF.

The chain carries TRBV21-1 and TRBJ1-3; the table's D call, TRBD1, was not checked against the DNA. TRBV21-1 is reported as a pseudogene. The CDR3 length is 13 residues. The DNA for the CDR3 is TGTGCCAGCAGCAAAGGTCCTGGCAACACCATATATTTT. This translates into CASSKGPGNTIYF.

Of note for this clone: Distinct nucleotide sequences in the sample also encode this CDR3. The chain has TRBV2 and TRBJ1-4; 10 bases line up with TRBD1. Trimming at V came to 4 bases and at J to 7 bases, leaving 3 bases not matched to a gene. The length of the CDR3 is 14 residues. Looked up from germline, CDR1 is SNHLY and CDR2 is FYNNEI. In nucleotides, the CDR3 is TGTGCCAGCAGTGTGGACAGGGGGGGTGAAAAACTGTTTTTT. Its translation is CASSVDRGGEKLFF.

This chain connects TRBV5-4 to TRBJ2-1; 7 nucleotides align to TRBD2. The V gene's germline CDR1 is SGHNT and CDR2 YYREEE (reference sequence). The CDR3 contains 15 residues. J was trimmed by 8 bases and V by 4 bases; bases with no gene match: 12. CDR3 protein: CASSKRRAGDDEQFF. CDR3 DNA sequence: TGTGCCAGCAGCAAACGAAGGGCGGGAGACGATGAGCAGTTCTTC.

This rearrangement joins TRBV10-3 to TRBJ1-1; D unresolved. The V and J ends lost 5 bases and 5 bases respectively, with 12 bases between them. There are 13 residues in the CDR3. CDR1 and CDR2 (germline): ENHRY, SYGVKD. The CDR3 reads CAISTEDGTEAFF. The DNA for the CDR3 is TGTGCCATCAGTACGGAGGACGGGACTGAAGCTTTCTTT.

The rearrangement links TRBV6-5 to TRBJ1-4; D gene ambiguous. The germline V and J ends were trimmed by 2 bases and 2 bases, with 12 bases remaining between them. The V gene's germline CDR1 is MNHEY and CDR2 SVGAGI. This CDR3 region has 16 residues. This CDR3 is CASSYSPIGTNEKLFF. In nucleotides, the CDR3 is TGTGCCAGCAGTTACAGTCCGATCGGGACTAATGAAAAACTGTTTTTT.

The count of this clone is one. The rearrangement uses TRBV28 and TRBJ1-5; the D is unclear. V was cut by 4 bases and J by 2 bases, with 12 bases left in between. The CDR3 runs 15 residues. CDR1 is MDHEN and CDR2 is SYDVKM in the germline V gene. The CDR3 loop is CASSSPPRGNQPQHF. The CDR3 coding sequence is TGTGCCAGCAGTTCTCCCCCGCGCGGCAATCAGCCCCAGCATTTT.

The chain has TRBV6-1 and TRBJ2-3, with TRBD1 matching over 10 bases. This CDR3 region has 17 residues. The V segment lost 3 bases and the J segment 2 bases; nucleotides outside the gene matches: 8. Germline V gene sequence: CDR1 MNHNS, CDR2 SASEGT. CDR3 residues: CASSDRHGQGVTDTQYF. CDR3 DNA: TGTGCCAGCAGTGATAGGCATGGACAGGGGGTCACAGATACGCAGTATTTT.

V gene TRBV15 combines with J gene TRBJ2-7; D gene unclear. V was pared by 3 bases and J by 3 bases, with 15 bases between. The CDR3 runs 15 residues. CDR1 and CDR2 from the germline V gene are LNHNV and YYDKDF (reference sequence). CDR3 bases: TGTGCCACCAGCAGGGACCGCGTCAGAAACTACGAGCAGTACTTC. Its translation is CATSRDRVRNYEQYF.

This chain uses TRBV6-6 with TRBJ1-2, with D maybe TRBD1 (5 bases). The CDR3 sequence is 15 residues long. In germline, CDR1 is MNHNY, CDR2 SVGAGI (reference sequence). Trimming stripped 8 bases from V and 7 bases from J, with 23 bases between. The CDR3 region is CASGYTYISGGGYTF. CDR3 sequence (DNA): TGTGCCAGCGGCTACACCTATATTTCCGGGGGTGGCTACACCTTC.